This T cell receptor (beta chain) was retrieved from a study of shared clonotypes between healthy human individuals. Study results and caveats: With a few donors compared, 4.5% to 6.5% of naive CD4 clonotypes were shared.

Adult Caucasians living in Nashville, Tennessee made up all of the donors. The CDR3 has 14 amino acids. The trim removed 2 bases at V and 5 bases at J, leaving 3 bases unmatched. CDR1 is SGHRS, CDR2 YFSETQ, per germline. The data were produced by immunoSEQ multiplex PCR, yet TCRdb's version contains in-frame clones alone and is incomplete. The sample includes over 2 million clones, roughly 90% seen only once; the top ten take about 0.36%. On this clone itself: Its matching antigen is unknown. Other DNA sequences in the same sample also yield this CDR3.

The sequencing input was naive CD4+ T cells from PBMCs. Subset defined: CD45RA+ positively selected. This TCR derives from a man between 18 and 35 years old in good health. Some clones in this sample may be carry-over from other donors' samples. J is TRBJ1-4 and V is TRBV5-1; 7 nucleotides line up with TRBD1. This CDR3 is CASSLSRGNEKLFF. CDR3 nucleotides: TGCGCCAGCAGCTTAAGCAGGGGGAATGAAAAACTGTTTTTT.